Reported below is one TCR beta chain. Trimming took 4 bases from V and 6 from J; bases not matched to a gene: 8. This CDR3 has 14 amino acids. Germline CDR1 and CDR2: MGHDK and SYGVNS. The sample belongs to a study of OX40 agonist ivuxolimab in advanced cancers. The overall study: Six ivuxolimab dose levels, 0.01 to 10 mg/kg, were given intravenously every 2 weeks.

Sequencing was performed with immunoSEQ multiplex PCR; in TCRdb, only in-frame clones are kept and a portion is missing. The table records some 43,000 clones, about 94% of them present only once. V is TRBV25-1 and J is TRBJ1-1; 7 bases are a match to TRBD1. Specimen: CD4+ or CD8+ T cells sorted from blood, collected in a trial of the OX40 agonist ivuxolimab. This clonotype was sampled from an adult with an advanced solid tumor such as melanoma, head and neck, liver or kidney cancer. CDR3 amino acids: CASSGTGVRAEAFF. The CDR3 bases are TGTGCCAGCAGTGGAACAGGGGTTCGAGCTGAAGCTTTCTTT.